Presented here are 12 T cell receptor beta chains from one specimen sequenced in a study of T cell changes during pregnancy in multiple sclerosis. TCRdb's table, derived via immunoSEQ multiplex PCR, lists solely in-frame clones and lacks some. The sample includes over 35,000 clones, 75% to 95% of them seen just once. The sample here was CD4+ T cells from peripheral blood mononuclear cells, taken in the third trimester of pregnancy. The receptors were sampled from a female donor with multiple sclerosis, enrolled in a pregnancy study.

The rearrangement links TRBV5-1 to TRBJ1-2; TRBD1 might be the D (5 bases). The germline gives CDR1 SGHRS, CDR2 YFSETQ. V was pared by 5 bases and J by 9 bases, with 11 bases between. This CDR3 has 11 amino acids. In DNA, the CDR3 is TGCGCCAGCAGTTCGGGGGTTAGCTACACCTTC. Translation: CASSSGVSYTF.

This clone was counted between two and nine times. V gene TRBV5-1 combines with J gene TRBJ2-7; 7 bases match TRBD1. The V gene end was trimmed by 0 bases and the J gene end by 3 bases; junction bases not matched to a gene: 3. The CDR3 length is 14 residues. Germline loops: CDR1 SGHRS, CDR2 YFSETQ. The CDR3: CASSLVAGGYEQYF. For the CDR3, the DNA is TGCGCCAGCAGCTTGGTGGCAGGGGGCTACGAGCAGTACTTC.

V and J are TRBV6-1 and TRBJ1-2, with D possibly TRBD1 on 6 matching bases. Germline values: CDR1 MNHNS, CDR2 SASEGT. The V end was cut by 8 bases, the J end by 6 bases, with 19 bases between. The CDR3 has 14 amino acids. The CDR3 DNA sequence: TGTGCCAGCCGGACACGGGACAAACTCCATGGCTACACCTTC. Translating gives CASRTRDKLHGYTF.

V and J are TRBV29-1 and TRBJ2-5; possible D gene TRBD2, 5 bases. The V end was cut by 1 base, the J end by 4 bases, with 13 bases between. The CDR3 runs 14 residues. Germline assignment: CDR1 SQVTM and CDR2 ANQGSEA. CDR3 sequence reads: CSVEGGSAAETQYF. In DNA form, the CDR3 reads TGCAGCGTTGAAGGAGGTAGCGCGGCAGAGACCCAGTACTTC.

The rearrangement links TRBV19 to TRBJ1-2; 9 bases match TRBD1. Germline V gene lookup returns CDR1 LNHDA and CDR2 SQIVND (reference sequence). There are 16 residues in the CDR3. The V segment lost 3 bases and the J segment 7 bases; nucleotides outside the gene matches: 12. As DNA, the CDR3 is TGTGCCAGTAGTATCCCTTTAGGACAGGGGTCGACTGGCTACACCTTC. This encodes CASSIPLGQGSTGYTF. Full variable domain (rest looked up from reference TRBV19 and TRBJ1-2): DGGITQSPKYLFRKEGQNVTLSCEQNLNHDAMYWYRQDPGQGLRLIYYSQIVNDFQKGDIAEGYSVSREKKESFPLTVTSAQKNPTAFYLCASSIPLGQGSTGYTFGSGTRLTVV.

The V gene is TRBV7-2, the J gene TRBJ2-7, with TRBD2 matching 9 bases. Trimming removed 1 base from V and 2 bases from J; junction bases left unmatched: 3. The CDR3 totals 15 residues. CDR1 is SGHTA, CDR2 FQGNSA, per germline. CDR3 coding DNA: TGTGCCAGCAGCTTAGAAGGCGGGAGGGCCTACGAGCAGTACTTC. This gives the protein CASSLEGGRAYEQYF. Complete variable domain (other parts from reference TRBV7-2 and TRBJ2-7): GAGVSQSPSNKVTEKGKDVELRCDPISGHTALYWYRQSLGQGLEFLIYFQGNSAPDKSGLPSDRFSAERTGGSVSTLTIQRTQQEDSAVYLCASSLEGGRAYEQYFGPGTRLTVT.

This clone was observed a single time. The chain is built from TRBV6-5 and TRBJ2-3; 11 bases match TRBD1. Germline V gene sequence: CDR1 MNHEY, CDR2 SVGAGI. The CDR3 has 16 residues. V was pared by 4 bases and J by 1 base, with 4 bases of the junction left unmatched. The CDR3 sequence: CASSLDRGRGTDTQYF. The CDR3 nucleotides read TGTGCCAGCAGTTTGGACAGGGGGCGAGGCACAGATACGCAGTATTTT.

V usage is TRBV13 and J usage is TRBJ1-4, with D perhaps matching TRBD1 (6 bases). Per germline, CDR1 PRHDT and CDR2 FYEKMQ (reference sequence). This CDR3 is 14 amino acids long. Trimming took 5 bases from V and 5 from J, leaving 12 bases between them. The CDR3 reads CASSLTGPNEKLFF. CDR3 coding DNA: TGTGCCAGCAGCCTTACAGGGCCGAATGAAAAACTGTTTTTT.

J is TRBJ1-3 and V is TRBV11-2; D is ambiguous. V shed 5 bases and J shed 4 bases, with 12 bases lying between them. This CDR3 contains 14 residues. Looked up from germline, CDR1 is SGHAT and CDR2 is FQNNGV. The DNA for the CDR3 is TGTGCCAGCAGCCCGGGGAGTACCGGAAACACCATATATTTT. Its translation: CASSPGSTGNTIYF.

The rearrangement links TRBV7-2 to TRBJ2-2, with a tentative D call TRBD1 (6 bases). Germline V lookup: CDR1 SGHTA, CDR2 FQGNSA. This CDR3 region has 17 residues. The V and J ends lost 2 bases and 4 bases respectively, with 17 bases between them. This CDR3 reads CASSLIAAGVGTGELFF. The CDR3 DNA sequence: TGTGCCAGCAGCTTAATTGCGGCAGGGGTTGGCACCGGGGAGCTGTTTTTT.

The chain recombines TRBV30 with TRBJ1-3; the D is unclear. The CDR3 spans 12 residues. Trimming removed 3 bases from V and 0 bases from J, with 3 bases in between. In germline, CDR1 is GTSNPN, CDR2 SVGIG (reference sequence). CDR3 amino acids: CAWSGSGNTIYF. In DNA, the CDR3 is TGTGCCTGGAGCGGCTCTGGAAACACCATATATTTT.

The CDR3 sequence is CSVRFSSYEQYF. The CDR3 nucleotides are TGCAGCGTTCGGTTTAGCTCCTACGAGCAGTACTTC. V and J are TRBV29-1 and TRBJ2-7; D not certain. Trimming removed 5 bases at V and 0 bases at J, with 8 bases between. The germline V gene has CDR1 SQVTM and CDR2 ANQGSEA. The CDR3 contains 12 residues.